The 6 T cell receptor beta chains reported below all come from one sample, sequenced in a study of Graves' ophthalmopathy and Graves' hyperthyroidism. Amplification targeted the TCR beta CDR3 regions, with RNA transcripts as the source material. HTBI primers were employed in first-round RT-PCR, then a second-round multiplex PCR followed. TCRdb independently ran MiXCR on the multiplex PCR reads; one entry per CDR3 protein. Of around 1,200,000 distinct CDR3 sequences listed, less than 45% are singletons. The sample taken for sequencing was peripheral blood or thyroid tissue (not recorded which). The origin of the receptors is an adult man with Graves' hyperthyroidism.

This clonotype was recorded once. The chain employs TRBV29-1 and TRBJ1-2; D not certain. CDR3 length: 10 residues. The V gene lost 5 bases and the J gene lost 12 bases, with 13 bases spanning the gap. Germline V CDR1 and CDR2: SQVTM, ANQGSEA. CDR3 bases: TGCAGCGTTTGGGTCTCTGGAAACACCTTC. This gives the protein CSVWVSGNTF.

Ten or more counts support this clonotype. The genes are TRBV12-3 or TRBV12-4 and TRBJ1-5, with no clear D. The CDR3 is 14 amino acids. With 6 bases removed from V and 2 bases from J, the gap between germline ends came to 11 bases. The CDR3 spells CASSTGGGNQPQHF. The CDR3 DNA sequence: TGTGCCAGCAGCACTGGAGGAGGCAATCAGCCCCAGCATTTT.

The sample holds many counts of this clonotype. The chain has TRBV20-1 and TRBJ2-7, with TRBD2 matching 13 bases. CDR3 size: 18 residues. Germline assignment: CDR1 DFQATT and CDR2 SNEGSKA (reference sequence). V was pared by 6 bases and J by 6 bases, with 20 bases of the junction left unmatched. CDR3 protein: CSARSLMGLAGRLVEQYF. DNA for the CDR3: TGCAGTGCCCGCAGTCTCATGGGACTAGCGGGGAGGTTGGTCGAGCAGTACTTC.

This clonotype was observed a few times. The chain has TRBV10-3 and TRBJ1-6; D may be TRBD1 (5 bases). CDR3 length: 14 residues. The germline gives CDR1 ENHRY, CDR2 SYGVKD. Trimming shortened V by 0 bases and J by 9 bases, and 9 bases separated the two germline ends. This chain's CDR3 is CAISESGRGSPLHF. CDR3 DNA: TGTGCCATCAGTGAGTCGGGTAGGGGTTCACCCCTCCACTTT.

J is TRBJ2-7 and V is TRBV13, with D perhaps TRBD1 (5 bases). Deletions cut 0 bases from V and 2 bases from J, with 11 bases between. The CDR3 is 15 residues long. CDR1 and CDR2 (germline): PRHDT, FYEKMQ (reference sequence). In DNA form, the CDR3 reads TGTGCCAGCAGCTTAGGCCCGGACACCCCCTACGAGCAGTACTTC. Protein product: CASSLGPDTPYEQYF.

This chain's CDR3 is CASGRGRNYEGYTF. The CDR3 nucleotides are TGTGCCAGCGGCAGGGGCCGTAACTATGAGGGCTACACCTTC. The chain couples TRBV7-2 to TRBJ1-2; possibly TRBD1 for D (6 bases). This CDR3 region has 14 residues. Germline loops: CDR1 SGHTA, CDR2 FQGNSA. Trimming removed 8 bases at V and 8 bases at J, with 21 bases between.